Presented here are 10 T cell receptor beta chains from one specimen sequenced in a study of blood T cell repertoires in COVID-19 (TCRdb year 2020). The method behind the library was the immunoSEQ multiplex PCR assay. TCRdb's version of the immuneACCESS table is confined to in-frame rearrangements and falls short of the full clone set. An unresolved V gene accounts for under half of the shortfall where checked; the remainder is of unknown origin. Recorded for this sample are 45,000 to 65,000 clones; about 80% of them occurred a single time. The ten largest make up roughly 7.1% of the sample. The sequenced material came from peripheral blood. All receptors come from a man in his sixties or seventies with active COVID-19.

This rearrangement joins TRBV5-1 to TRBJ1-2; tentatively, D is TRBD1 (6 bases). The CDR3 runs to 14 residues. V gave up 1 base and J gave up 8 bases, with 15 bases separating them. Germline-derived CDR1 and CDR2 are SGHRS and YFSETQ. Here the CDR3 reads CASSLLAGDDGYTF. As DNA, the CDR3 is TGCGCCAGCAGCTTGCTTGCAGGGGATGACGGCTACACCTTC.

CDR3 region: CASGGLAGETQYF. The CDR3 nucleotides are TGTGCCAGCGGGGGACTAGCTGGGGAGACCCAGTACTTC. V is TRBV19 and J is TRBJ2-5, with 9 bases identical to TRBD2. CDR3 length: 13 amino acids. Germline V gives CDR1 LNHDA, CDR2 SQIVND (reference sequence). The V gene end was trimmed by 9 bases and the J gene end by 5 bases; junction bases not matched to a gene: 7.

The chain employs TRBV4-3 and TRBJ1-2, with D hard to call. The CDR3 sequence is 13 residues long. V shed 4 bases and J shed 2 bases, with 8 bases lying between them. Germline loops: CDR1 LGHNA, CDR2 YSLEER. For the CDR3, the DNA is TGCGCCAGCAGCCCCCGTCAGAACTATGGCTACACCTTC. Amino acids: CASSPRQNYGYTF.

This clone was picked up one time. This chain links TRBV10-3 with TRBJ1-2; the match to TRBD1 covers 7 bases. There are 16 residues in the CDR3. Germline assignment: CDR1 ENHRY and CDR2 SYGVKD. Trimming at V came to 2 bases and at J to 4 bases, leaving 10 bases not matched to a gene. CDR3 DNA sequence: TGTGCCATCAGTGAGGGAGACAGGGCTAGGGGCTATGGCTACACCTTC. This gives the protein CAISEGDRARGYGYTF.

The chain joins TRBV19 to TRBJ1-1, with 7 nucleotides matching TRBD1. This CDR3 spans 18 amino acids. The germline CDR1 and CDR2 sequences are LNHDA and SQIVND (reference sequence). V was pared by 6 bases and J by 0 bases, with 16 bases of the junction left unmatched. The CDR3 loop reads CASSTGAGGPGLNTEAFF. CDR3 sequence (DNA): TGTGCCAGTAGCACTGGAGCAGGGGGTCCGGGCTTGAACACTGAAGCTTTCTTT.

V and J are TRBV18 and TRBJ1-5; TRBD1 matches 7 bases. Germline V gene sequence: CDR1 KGHSH, CDR2 LQKENI. This CDR3 is built from 16 residues. Losses at the gene ends were 0 bases for V and 5 bases for J; bases not matched to a gene: 7. The CDR3 reads CASSPPQNRGYQPQHF. In nucleotides, the CDR3 is TGTGCCAGCTCACCACCTCAGAACAGGGGTTATCAGCCCCAGCATTTT.

This chain's CDR3 is CASSMGPPVQETQYF. For the CDR3, the DNA is TGTGCCAGTAGTATGGGCCCGCCAGTTCAAGAGACCCAGTACTTC. The chain is built from TRBV19 and TRBJ2-5; D gene ambiguous. Trimming pared 3 bases from V and 2 bases from J, leaving 13 bases between. Germline V lookup: CDR1 LNHDA, CDR2 SQIVND (reference sequence). The CDR3 is 15 residues long.

The rearrangement joins TRBV7-2 to TRBJ2-7; D uncertain. This CDR3 contains 14 residues. Germline V CDR1 and CDR2: SGHTA, FQGNSA. V gave up 2 bases and J gave up 5 bases, with 13 bases separating them. The CDR3 DNA reads as TGTGCCAGCAGCTTAATCGTGGGCAGTCACGAGCAGTACTTC. Its translation: CASSLIVGSHEQYF.

The chain joins TRBV5-6 to TRBJ1-2, with D maybe TRBD1 (6 bases). The CDR3 is made up of 12 amino acids. V dropped 0 bases and J dropped 7 bases, with 7 bases sitting between them. Germline loops: CDR1 SGHDT, CDR2 YYEEEE. This CDR3 reads CASSLDRAGYTF. CDR3 DNA: TGTGCCAGCAGCTTGGACAGGGCTGGCTACACCTTC.

The chain couples TRBV5-5 to TRBJ1-2; TRBD1 is a possible D gene (5 bases). The V end was cut by 3 bases, the J end by 1 base, with 22 bases between. Per germline, CDR1 SGHKS and CDR2 YYEKEE (reference sequence). The CDR3 runs to 18 residues. DNA of the CDR3: TGTGCCAGCAGCTCGGTTCCCCCAGGGCCGGGTTTTAACTATGGCTACACCTTC. As protein: CASSSVPPGPGFNYGYTF.